Presented here are 2 T cell receptor beta chains from one specimen sequenced in a study of T cells expressing NK-cell markers. No DNA is given; TCRdb re-called the 5' RACE reads and lists each CDR3 protein once. Its listing shows just under 150,000 distinct CDR3 sequences. Input material: blood T cells: a sorted CD56 or NKG2C T cell subset, CD4+ or CD8+ T cells, or bulk PBMC T cells (not recorded which). The receptors stem from a man aged 18 to 29 in good health.

This rearrangement joins TRBV19 to TRBJ1-1; checking the TCRdb D call of TRBD1 is not possible without DNA. The CDR3 has 15 residues. Germline assignment: CDR1 LNHDA and CDR2 SQIVND (reference sequence). Here the CDR3 reads CASSKFRDRNTEAFF.

The genes are TRBV5-1 and TRBJ2-1; TCRdb calls TRBD2, which cannot be checked without DNA. This CDR3 has 12 residues. CDR1 and CDR2 (germline): SGHRS, YFSETQ. This CDR3 is CASSPASVEQFF.